The present T cell receptor beta chain was sequenced within a study of long-term antiretroviral therapy in people with HIV. It was version v3.0 of the immunoSEQ assay that was run at survey level. For each individual sample, sequencing targeted 40,000-50,000 T-cell genomes. TCRdb's table, derived via immunoSEQ multiplex PCR, lists solely in-frame clones and lacks some. Found here are fewer than 25,000 clones, around 84% of them singletons; the top ten hold around 6.8%. Treatment for every participant with HIV took place in the United States. This CDR3 is 15 amino acids long. Trimming at V came to 6 bases and at J to 1 base, leaving 5 bases not matched to a gene. In germline, CDR1 is SEHNR, CDR2 FQNEAQ (reference sequence).

The receptor was isolated from a woman in her 30s with HIV. This material consisted of unsorted PBMCs, taken 1.8 years before starting antiretroviral therapy. The chain employs TRBV7-9 and TRBJ2-5; 10 bases align to TRBD2. This chain's CDR3 is CASRRGLALQETQYF. Written as DNA, the CDR3 is TGTGCCAGCAGAAGGGGACTAGCGCTCCAAGAGACCCAGTACTTC.